This passage covers 11 T cell receptor beta chains from one sample sequenced in a study of a mutant IDH1 vaccine in newly diagnosed glioma. TCRdb's table, derived via immunoSEQ multiplex PCR, lists solely in-frame clones and lacks some. The sample carries approximately 66,000 clones, approximately 80% recorded once. Noted time point: week 35, safety follow-up. The study gave 300 ug of mutant IDH1 20-mer peptide per vaccine dose, with topical imiquimod. These receptors' antigens are unknown. The source was PBMCs, collected from a glioma patient whose treatment included an IDH1 peptide vaccine. These receptors all stem from a man between 25 and 39 years old with glioma.

For this clone: Other nucleotide sequences from this sample produce the same CDR3. The chain has TRBV18 and TRBJ1-3, with D hard to call. The germline V gene encodes CDR1 KGHSH and CDR2 LQKENI. The CDR3 has 13 residues. V lost 3 bases to trimming and J lost 1 base, with 4 bases between them. The CDR3 DNA sequence: TGTGCCAGCTCACCCTCTTCTGGAAACACCATATATTTT. Its protein product is CASSPSSGNTIYF.

The chain combines TRBV15 with TRBJ1-1; the D gene is possibly TRBD1 (5 bases). The CDR3 spans 14 residues. CDR1 is LNHNV, CDR2 YYDKDF, per germline (reference sequence). Trimming shortened V by 5 bases and J by 5 bases, and 15 bases separated the two germline ends. CDR3 residues: CATSLRVGGTEAFF. DNA of the CDR3: TGTGCCACCAGCCTGCGGGTCGGGGGAACTGAAGCTTTCTTT.

V usage is TRBV29-1 and J usage is TRBJ1-2, with D possibly TRBD1 on 6 matching bases. The CDR3 contains 13 residues. V lost 2 bases and J lost 5, with 12 bases in between. Per germline, CDR1 SQVTM and CDR2 ANQGSEA. The CDR3 reads CSVETGTKYGYTF. The CDR3 nucleotides read TGCAGCGTTGAAACCGGGACAAAGTATGGCTACACCTTC.

The V gene is TRBV6-1, the J gene TRBJ2-1; a weak D match, TRBD2 (6 bases). The CDR3 is made up of 16 amino acids. CDR1 and CDR2 from the germline V gene are MNHNS and SASEGT. V dropped 4 bases and J dropped 5 bases, with 18 bases sitting between them. CDR3 bases: TGTGCCAGCAGTGCATCCGGGTCAGGGAGGCACAATGAGCAGTTCTTC. This codes for CASSASGSGRHNEQFF.

This chain links TRBV5-6 with TRBJ2-5; D call uncertain. V was clipped by 0 bases and J by 11 bases, with 14 bases between them. The CDR3 is made up of 13 amino acids. CDR1 is SGHDT and CDR2 is YYEEEE in the germline V gene. The CDR3 DNA reads TGTGCCAGCAGCTTGGGCGCCCGGGTGAGGCAGTACTTC. This translates into CASSLGARVRQYF.

The rearrangement uses TRBV2 and TRBJ2-5, with D perhaps TRBD1 (6 bases). In germline, CDR1 is SNHLY, CDR2 FYNNEI. The CDR3 extends over 14 amino acids. Trimming left V 7 bases short and J 2 bases short, with 14 bases between. This CDR3 is CASTETGTQETQYF. CDR3 sequence (DNA): TGTGCCAGCACCGAGACAGGAACACAAGAGACCCAGTACTTC.

The V call is TRBV6-1, the J call TRBJ1-4; D not certain. Germline CDR1 is MNHNS and CDR2 is SASEGT. The CDR3 totals 18 residues. The V and J ends lost 0 bases and 2 bases respectively, with 16 bases between them. The CDR3 coding sequence is TGTGCCAGCAGTGAAGCGTTAATAACTGTCTGGACTAATGAAAAACTGTTTTTT. It translates to CASSEALITVWTNEKLFF.

The chain uses TRBV7-2 and TRBJ2-7; tentative D call: TRBD2 (5 bases). The V end was cut by 5 bases, the J end by 0 bases, with 14 bases between. The CDR3 is made up of 15 amino acids. CDR1 is SGHTA, CDR2 FQGNSA, per germline. The CDR3: CASSRQGLSSYEQYF. The CDR3 DNA sequence: TGTGCCAGCAGCCGACAAGGACTGTCCTCCTACGAGCAGTACTTC.

The rearrangement links TRBV6-1 to TRBJ2-5, with 11 bases fitting TRBD1. V shed 6 bases, J shed 5 bases, and the junction held 8 bases outside the gene matches. Germline-derived CDR1 and CDR2 are MNHNS and SASEGT. The CDR3 length is 15 residues. The CDR3 region has the DNA TGTGCCAGCAGACGGACAGGGGGCTTTCTTGAGACCCAGTACTTC. Translated, it gives CASRRTGGFLETQYF.

Comments on this clone: Other DNA sequences in this specimen translate into the identical CDR3. CDR3 sequence: CASSLTGNYGYTF. The CDR3 nucleotides are TGTGCCAGCAGTTTGACGGGAAACTATGGCTACACCTTC. The rearrangement links TRBV28 to TRBJ1-2; D is undetermined. V gave up 3 bases and J gave up 2 bases, with 7 bases separating them. Germline-derived CDR1 and CDR2 are MDHEN and SYDVKM. The CDR3 covers 13 residues.

This clone was picked up a small number of times. The chain combines TRBV28 with TRBJ2-7; no reliable D call. V lost 3 bases, J lost 2 bases, and 2 bases lay in between. The germline CDR1 and CDR2 sequences are MDHEN and SYDVKM. This CDR3 has 11 amino acids. CDR3 nucleotide sequence: TGTGCCAGCAGTTTGACCTACGAGCAGTACTTC. Its protein is CASSLTYEQYF.